Only a few counts were recorded for the clone carrying this T cell receptor beta chain. Its antigen is still unknown. The data belong to a study of beta chain features in type 1 diabetes. Study in general: Healthy donors and patients had similar age, gender and cell yields.

Findings of the study overall: Whether HLA type influences TCRB rearrangement remained unresolved here.

Every bit of the isolated RNA underwent reverse transcription, so sequencing read expressed TCRB transcripts. Method: immunoSEQ multiplex PCR; TCRdb's copy keeps in-frame clones and lacks some. The table records around 140,000 clones, about a tenth of them present only once. The TCR originated in a woman in her 40s in good health. The sequencing sample was made of central memory CD4+ T cells from blood.

The CDR3: CSVKSRTGDTGELFF. The CDR3 DNA is TGCAGCGTGAAGAGTCGGACAGGGGACACCGGGGAGCTGTTTTTT. The chain is built from TRBV29-1 and TRBJ2-2, with TRBD1 identical over 9 bases. The germline gives CDR1 SQVTM, CDR2 ANQGSEA. V shed 6 bases, J shed 3 bases, and the junction held 8 bases outside the gene matches. The CDR3 covers 15 residues.